These T cell receptor beta chains were read from a single sample in a study of blood T cell repertoires in COVID-19. Sequencing was performed with immunoSEQ multiplex PCR; in TCRdb, only in-frame clones are kept and a portion is missing. Here the sample spans some 57,000 clones, approximately 83% being singletons. The specimen was peripheral blood. The receptors were sampled from a man aged 80 or over with COVID-19, enrolled during active disease. The CDR3 runs from the conserved cysteine through the conserved F or W. The D gene is left open where the match is weak. The size entry is marked missing in some rows and otherwise reads once, few, many or a size class.

D	size	V	J	CDR3	DNA
TRBD1	-	TRBV7-6	TRBJ1-5	CASSRNTGDQPQHF	TGTGCCAGCAGCCGAAACACAGGGGATCAGCCCCAGCATTTT
-	-	TRBV9	TRBJ2-6	CASSVPGANVLTF	TGTGCCAGCAGCGTACCGGGGGCCAACGTCCTGACTTTC
TRBD1	-	TRBV6-2/TRBV6-3	TRBJ2-6	CASSSLHRGAGANVLTF	TGTGCCAGCAGTTCGTTGCACAGGGGAGCCGGGGCCAACGTCCTGACTTTC
-	-	TRBV25-1	TRBJ1-1	CASSEFGGTEAFF	TGTGCCAGCAGTGAATTTGGGGGGACTGAAGCTTTCTTT
-	-	TRBV29-1	TRBJ1-1	CSVDRGAEAFF	TGCAGCGTTGACAGGGGCGCTGAAGCTTTCTTT
TRBD1	-	TRBV7-3	TRBJ2-1	CASSLTAGGAYNEQFF	TGTGCCAGCAGCTTAACGGCAGGGGGAGCCTACAATGAGCAGTTCTTC
-	-	TRBV29-1	TRBJ2-7	CSVELAVSSYEQYF	TGCAGCGTTGAACTTGCCGTGAGCTCCTACGAGCAGTACTTC
-	-	TRBV9	TRBJ2-3	CASSADPYTDTQYF	TGTGCCAGCAGCGCCGATCCCTACACAGATACGCAGTATTTT
TRBD2	-	TRBV4-1	TRBJ2-3	CASSHTLAGDADTQYF	TGCGCCAGCAGCCACACTCTAGCGGGAGATGCAGATACGCAGTATTTT
-	few	TRBV27	TRBJ1-5	CASSSARGSSNQPQHF	TGTGCCAGCAGTTCGGCCAGGGGTTCGAGCAATCAGCCCCAGCATTTT
TRBD2	-	TRBV4-3	TRBJ2-7	CASSSRAGDSYEQYF	TGCGCCAGCAGCTCCCGAGCGGGGGACTCCTACGAGCAGTACTTC
-	-	TRBV5-1	TRBJ2-2	CASSLVRVDTGELFF	TGCGCCAGCAGCTTGGTCAGGGTGGACACCGGGGAGCTGTTTTTT
-	-	TRBV5-4	TRBJ2-1	CASSLRLASRNEQFF	TGTGCCAGCAGCTTGCGGCTAGCGTCTAGGAATGAGCAGTTCTTC
-	few	TRBV4-1	TRBJ1-1	CASSQPVEGSEAFF	TGCGCCAGCAGCCAACCAGTGGAGGGTTCTGAAGCTTTCTTT
-	-	TRBV7-9	TRBJ1-1	CASSLGPMNTEAFF	TGTGCCAGCAGCTTAGGGCCGATGAACACTGAAGCTTTCTTT